This is a list of T cell receptor beta chains from one sample in a study of early T cells in non-severe SARS-CoV-2 infection. One entry per CDR3 protein results from TCRdb running MiXCR on the 5' RACE reads. The sample consists of approximately 73,000 distinct CDR3 sequences, roughly 10% of them appearing once. Sequencing used whole blood. The receptors stem from an adult who was a healthcare worker with PCR-confirmed SARS-CoV-2 infection or an uninfected control (not recorded which). CDR3s include the opening cysteine and the closing phenylalanine or tryptophan. The D gene is left open where the match is weak. Only some rows state a clone size, as once, few, many or a class for expanded clones.

J gene: TRBJ2-3; clone size: few; D gene: NA; V gene: TRBV10-2; CDR3 DNA: TGCGCCAGCAGTGAGTTCTTCACAGATACGCAGTATTTT; CDR3 protein: CASSEFFTDTQYF
J gene: TRBJ2-7; clone size: NA; D gene: NA; V gene: TRBV7-9; CDR3 DNA: TGTGCCAGCAGCCTCAGCACAGTGAACTACGAGCAGTACTTC; CDR3 protein: CASSLSTVNYEQYF
J gene: TRBJ1-1; clone size: many; D gene: NA; V gene: TRBV11-2; CDR3 DNA: TGTGCCAGCAGCTTAACAGGGCAGGACACTGAAGCTTTCTTT; CDR3 protein: CASSLTGQDTEAFF
J gene: TRBJ1-1; clone size: many; D gene: NA; V gene: TRBV9; CDR3 DNA: TGTGCCAGCAGCGTAGCCAGCAACACTGAAGCTTTCTTT; CDR3 protein: CASSVASNTEAFF
J gene: TRBJ1-1; clone size: many; D gene: NA; V gene: TRBV29-1; CDR3 DNA: TGCAGCGTGCCGCGCGGCCTTACGAACACTGAAGCTTTCTTT; CDR3 protein: CSVPRGLTNTEAFF
J gene: TRBJ2-7; clone size: NA; D gene: TRBD2; V gene: TRBV29-1; CDR3 DNA: TGCAGCGTGTCGGGACTAGCGCCCTACGAGCAGTACTTC; CDR3 protein: CSVSGLAPYEQYF
J gene: TRBJ2-1; clone size: few; D gene: NA; V gene: TRBV6-6; CDR3 DNA: TGTGCCAGCAGTTACGAGTCTATTTATGAGCAGTTCTTC; CDR3 protein: CASSYESIYEQFF
J gene: TRBJ2-4; clone size: few; D gene: NA; V gene: TRBV6-2/TRBV6-3; CDR3 DNA: TGTGCCAGCAGTAACCGGGAGCTAATAGCCAAAAACATTCAGTACTTC; CDR3 protein: CASSNRELIAKNIQYF
J gene: TRBJ2-2; clone size: medium-sized; D gene: TRBD2; V gene: TRBV6-1; CDR3 DNA: TGTGCCAACGAGGGCGGGGAGGGCACCGGGGAGCTGTTTTTT; CDR3 protein: CANEGGEGTGELFF
J gene: TRBJ2-5; clone size: few; D gene: NA; V gene: TRBV4-1; CDR3 DNA: TGCGCCAGCAGCCAAGTGCTTGGGGACATCGGAGGGACCCAGTACTTC; CDR3 protein: CASSQVLGDIGGTQYF
J gene: TRBJ2-5; clone size: many; D gene: NA; V gene: TRBV11-1; CDR3 DNA: TGTGCCAGCAGCTTAGGGAGGACAGATCAAGAGACCCAGTACTTC; CDR3 protein: CASSLGRTDQETQYF
J gene: TRBJ2-3; clone size: few; D gene: TRBD2; V gene: TRBV7-2; CDR3 DNA: TGTGCCAGCAGCTGGACTAGCGGCACAGATACGCAGTATTTT; CDR3 protein: CASSWTSGTDTQYF
J gene: TRBJ2-4; clone size: many; D gene: TRBD1; V gene: TRBV6-5; CDR3 DNA: TGTGCCAGCAGCTACGACAGGGGTAACATTCAGTACTTC; CDR3 protein: CASSYDRGNIQYF
J gene: TRBJ2-7; clone size: many; D gene: TRBD1; V gene: TRBV13; CDR3 DNA: TGTGCCAGCAGCCCATGGACAGGGGGCACCTACGAGCAGTACTTC; CDR3 protein: CASSPWTGGTYEQYF
J gene: TRBJ2-7; clone size: many; D gene: NA; V gene: TRBV20-1; CDR3 DNA: TGCAGTGCTAGAGATCTCGAGTCCACCTACGAGCAGTACTTC; CDR3 protein: CSARDLESTYEQYF
J gene: TRBJ2-1; clone size: NA; D gene: TRBD2; V gene: TRBV7-9; CDR3 DNA: TGTGCCAGCAGCTTCGGGGGGGCCAGATTGAATGAGCAGTTCTTC; CDR3 protein: CASSFGGARLNEQFF
J gene: TRBJ2-5; clone size: many; D gene: NA; V gene: TRBV10-3; CDR3 DNA: TGTGCCTCGGGGCCGGGTGTAGAGACCCAGTACTTC; CDR3 protein: CASGPGVETQYF
J gene: TRBJ1-4; clone size: NA; D gene: TRBD1; V gene: TRBV20-1; CDR3 DNA: TGCAGTGCAATGACAGGGGGCGATGAAAAACTGTTTTTT; CDR3 protein: CSAMTGGDEKLFF
J gene: TRBJ2-7; clone size: NA; D gene: NA; V gene: TRBV19; CDR3 DNA: TGTGCCAGTAGCCAGGGACGGCTTTCGGGCTACGAGCAGTACTTC; CDR3 protein: CASSQGRLSGYEQYF
J gene: TRBJ2-2; clone size: NA; D gene: NA; V gene: TRBV28; CDR3 DNA: TGTGCCAGCAGTTTGTCCTATCTGACCACCGGGGAGCTGTTTTTT; CDR3 protein: CASSLSYLTTGELFF
J gene: TRBJ2-5; clone size: few; D gene: TRBD2; V gene: TRBV3-1; CDR3 DNA: TGTGCCAGCAGCCAATGGACTAGCGGGGTCCGAGAGACCCAGTACTTC; CDR3 protein: CASSQWTSGVRETQYF
J gene: TRBJ2-3; clone size: NA; D gene: NA; V gene: TRBV5-1; CDR3 DNA: TGCGCCAGCAGCACGACTAGTCAAGATACGCAGTATTTT; CDR3 protein: CASSTTSQDTQYF
J gene: TRBJ2-1; clone size: NA; D gene: TRBD2; V gene: TRBV2; CDR3 DNA: TGTGCCAGCATTGGAGTGCGGGAGGGTGAGCAGTTCTTC; CDR3 protein: CASIGVREGEQFF